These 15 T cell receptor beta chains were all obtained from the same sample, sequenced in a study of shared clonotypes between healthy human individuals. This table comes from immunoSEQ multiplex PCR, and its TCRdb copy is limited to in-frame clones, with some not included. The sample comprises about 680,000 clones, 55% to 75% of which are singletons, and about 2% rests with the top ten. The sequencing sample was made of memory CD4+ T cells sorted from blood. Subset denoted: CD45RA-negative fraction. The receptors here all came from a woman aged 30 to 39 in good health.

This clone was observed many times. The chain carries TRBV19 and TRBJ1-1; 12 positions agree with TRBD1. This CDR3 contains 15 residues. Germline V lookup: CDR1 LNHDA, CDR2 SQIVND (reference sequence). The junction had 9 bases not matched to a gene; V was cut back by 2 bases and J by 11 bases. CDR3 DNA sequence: TGTGCCAGTAGTATACCGGGACAGGGGGCAAGGAATGCTTTCTTT. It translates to CASSIPGQGARNAFF. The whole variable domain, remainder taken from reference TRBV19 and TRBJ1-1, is DGGITQSPKYLFRKEGQNVTLSCEQNLNHDAMYWYRQDPGQGLRLIYYSQIVNDFQKGDIAEGYSVSREKKESFPLTVTSAQKNPTAFYLCASSIPGQGARNAFFGQGTRLTVV.

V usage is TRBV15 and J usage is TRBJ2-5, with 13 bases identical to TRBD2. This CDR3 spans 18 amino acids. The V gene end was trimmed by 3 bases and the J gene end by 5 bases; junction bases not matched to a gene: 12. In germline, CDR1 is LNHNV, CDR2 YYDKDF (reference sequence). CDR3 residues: CATSRRLAGGRRWETQYF. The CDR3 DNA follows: TGTGCCACCAGCAGGAGACTAGCGGGAGGCCGACGGTGGGAGACCCAGTACTTC.

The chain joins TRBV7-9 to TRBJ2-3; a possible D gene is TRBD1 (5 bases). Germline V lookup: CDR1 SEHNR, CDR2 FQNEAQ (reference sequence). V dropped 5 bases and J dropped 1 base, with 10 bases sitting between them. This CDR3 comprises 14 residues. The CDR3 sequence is CASSPTTGTDTQYF. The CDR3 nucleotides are TGTGCCAGCAGCCCTACGACAGGCACAGATACGCAGTATTTT.

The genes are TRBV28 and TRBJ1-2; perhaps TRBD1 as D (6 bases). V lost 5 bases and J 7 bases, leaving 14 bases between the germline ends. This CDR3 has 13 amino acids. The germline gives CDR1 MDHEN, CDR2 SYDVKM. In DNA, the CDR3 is TGTGCCAGCAGTACCCAGGGGTGGCGTGGCTACACCTTC. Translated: CASSTQGWRGYTF.

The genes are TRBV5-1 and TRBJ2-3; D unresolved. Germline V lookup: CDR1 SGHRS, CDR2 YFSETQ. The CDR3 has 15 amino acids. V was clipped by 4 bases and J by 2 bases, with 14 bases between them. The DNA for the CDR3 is TGCGCCAGCAGCGTCTCTACCTCCCCCACAGATACGCAGTATTTT. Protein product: CASSVSTSPTDTQYF.

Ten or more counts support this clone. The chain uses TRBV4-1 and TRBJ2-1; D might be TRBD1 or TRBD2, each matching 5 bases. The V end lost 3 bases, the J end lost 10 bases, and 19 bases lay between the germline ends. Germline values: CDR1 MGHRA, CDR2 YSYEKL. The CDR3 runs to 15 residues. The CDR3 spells CASSQTGTVKTEQFF. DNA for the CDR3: TGCGCCAGCAGCCAGACCGGGACCGTCAAGACGGAGCAGTTCTTC.

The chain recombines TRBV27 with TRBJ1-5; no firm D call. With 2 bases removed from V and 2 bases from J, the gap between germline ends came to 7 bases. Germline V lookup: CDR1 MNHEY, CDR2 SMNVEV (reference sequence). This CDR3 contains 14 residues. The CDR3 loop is CASSLKAGNQPQHF. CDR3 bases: TGTGCCAGCAGTTTAAAGGCAGGCAATCAGCCCCAGCATTTT.

The CDR3 DNA follows: TGTGCCAGCAGTCCCCGGGTAGCGGGAGGCTCAAGTACGCAGTATTTT. It codes for CASSPRVAGGSSTQYF. The V gene is TRBV11-3, the J gene TRBJ2-3; the match to TRBD2 covers 10 bases. This CDR3 has 16 amino acids. Germline V gene data show CDR1 as SGHNT and CDR2 as YENEEA. V trimming: 6 bases; J trimming: 8 bases; junction bases outside the gene matches: 14.

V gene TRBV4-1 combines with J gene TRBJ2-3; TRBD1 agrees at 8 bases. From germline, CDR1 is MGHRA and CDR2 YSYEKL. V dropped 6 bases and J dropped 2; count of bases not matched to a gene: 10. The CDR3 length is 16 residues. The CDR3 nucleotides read TGCGCCAGCAGTGAGGACAGGGTGGGGTACACAGATACGCAGTATTTT. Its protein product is CASSEDRVGYTDTQYF.

CDR3 sequence: CASSPAGPTGELFF. In DNA form, the CDR3 reads TGTGCCAGCTCACCAGCGGGACCCACCGGGGAGCTGTTTTTT. V and J are TRBV18 and TRBJ2-2; possibly TRBD2 for D (6 bases). CDR1 and CDR2 from the germline V gene are KGHSH and LQKENI. Trimming removed 2 bases at V and 4 bases at J, with 8 bases between. This CDR3 region has 14 residues.

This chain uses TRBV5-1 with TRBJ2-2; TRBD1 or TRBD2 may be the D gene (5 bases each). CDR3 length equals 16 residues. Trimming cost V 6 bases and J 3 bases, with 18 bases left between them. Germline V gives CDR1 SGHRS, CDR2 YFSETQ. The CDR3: CASNPGHEIYTGELFF. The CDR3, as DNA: TGCGCCAGCAACCCGGGGCACGAAATATACACCGGGGAGCTGTTTTTT.

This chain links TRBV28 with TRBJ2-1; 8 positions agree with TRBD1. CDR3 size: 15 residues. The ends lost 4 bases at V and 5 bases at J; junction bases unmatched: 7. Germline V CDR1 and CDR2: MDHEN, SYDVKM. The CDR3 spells CASSSSGTGNNEQFF. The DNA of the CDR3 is TGTGCCAGCAGTTCCTCCGGGACAGGAAACAATGAGCAGTTCTTC.

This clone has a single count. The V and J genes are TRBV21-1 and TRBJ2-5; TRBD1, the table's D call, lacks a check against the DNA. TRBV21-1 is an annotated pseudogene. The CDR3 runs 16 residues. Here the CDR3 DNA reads TGTGCCAGCAGCAAAGTTTGGACAGGGACGTCTTGGAGCCAGTACTTC. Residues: CASSKVWTGTSWSQYF.

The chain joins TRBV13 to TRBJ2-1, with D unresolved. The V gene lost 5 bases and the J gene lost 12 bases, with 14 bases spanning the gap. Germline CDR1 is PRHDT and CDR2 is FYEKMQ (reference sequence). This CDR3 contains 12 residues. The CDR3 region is CASSKENIGQFF. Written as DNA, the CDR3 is TGTGCCAGCAGCAAGGAGAATATTGGGCAGTTCTTC. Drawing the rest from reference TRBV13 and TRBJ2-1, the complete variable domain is AAGVIQSPRHLIKEKRETATLKCYPIPRHDTVYWYQQGPGQDPQFLISFYEKMQSDKGSIPDRFSAQQFSDYHSELNMSSLELGDSALYFCASSKENIGQFFGPGTRLTVL.

Here the CDR3 DNA reads TGTGCCAGCAGGCGAACAGGGTACGAGCAGTACTTC. Protein product: CASRRTGYEQYF. The chain employs TRBV2 and TRBJ2-7; D possibly corresponds to TRBD1 (6 bases). The CDR3 runs to 12 residues. The germline gives CDR1 SNHLY, CDR2 FYNNEI. Trimming shortened V by 6 bases and J by 4 bases, and 10 bases separated the two germline ends.